Listed here are 21 T cell receptor beta chains from one sample, sequenced in a study of T cells expressing NK-cell markers. TCRdb reprocessed the 5' RACE reads and reports one entry per CDR3 protein, with no DNA. The sample features about 160,000 distinct CDR3 sequences, with about 18% in its top ten. The specimen was blood T cells: a sorted CD56 or NKG2C T cell subset, CD4+ or CD8+ T cells, or bulk PBMC T cells (not recorded which). The receptors stem from a woman between 18 and 70 years old in good health.

The genes are TRBV2 and TRBJ2-7. The length of the CDR3 is 16 residues. Looked up from germline, CDR1 is SNHLY and CDR2 is FYNNEI. CDR3 residues: CASTARLLSTSYEQYF. The full variable domain, its missing parts supplied by reference TRBV2 and TRBJ2-7, is EPEVTQTPSHQVTQMGQEVILRCVPISNHLYFYWYRQILGQKVEFLVSFYNNEISEKSEIFDDQFSVERPDGSNFTLKIRSTKLEDSAMYFCASTARLLSTSYEQYFGPGTRLTVT.

This chain joins TRBV20-1 and TRBJ2-2; no DNA is available, so the TRBD1 call from TCRdb remains unchecked. The CDR3 consists of 15 residues. Germline loops: CDR1 DFQATT, CDR2 SNEGSKA (reference sequence). The CDR3 loop reads CSASGQAAYTGELFF.

The chain combines TRBV18 with TRBJ1-1; TCRdb outputs TRBD1, but without DNA this stays unchecked. The CDR3 consists of 15 residues. CDR1 is KGHSH, CDR2 LQKENI, per germline. CDR3 in amino acids: CASSPGQLLNTEAFF.

The CDR3 region is CASSLALGSTDTQYF. The chain has TRBV5-1 and TRBJ2-3. This CDR3 spans 15 amino acids. Germline CDR1 SGHRS, CDR2 YFSETQ.

This chain connects TRBV7-6 to TRBJ2-3; the TCRdb call, TRBD2, lacks DNA for checking. The germline CDR1 and CDR2 sequences are SGHVS and FNYEAQ. CDR3 length: 17 residues. The CDR3 loop reads CASSLVSSGGITDTQYF.

The CDR3 loop is CASREGQVGMAQHF. This rearrangement joins TRBV28 to TRBJ1-5; TCRdb's D call of TRBD1 is untestable without DNA. CDR1 and CDR2 from the germline V gene are MDHEN and SYDVKM. CDR3 length: 14 amino acids.

The rearrangement links TRBV7-2 to TRBJ1-2; the TCRdb call, TRBD1, lacks DNA for checking. The CDR3 contains 15 residues. Germline V gene lookup returns CDR1 SGHTA and CDR2 FQGNSA. The CDR3 is CASSARGGPSYGYTF.

This sequence joins TRBV7-3 and TRBJ1-2; the D gene TCRdb calls, TRBD1, cannot be checked with no DNA. CDR3 size: 17 residues. Germline V gives CDR1 SGHTA, CDR2 FQGTGA. CDR3 in amino acids: CASSFRWGTTGGYGYTF.

This chain joins TRBV6-1 and TRBJ2-1; TCRdb designates TRBD1, a call that cannot be tested without DNA. Germline V gene data show CDR1 as MNHNS and CDR2 as SASEGT. The CDR3 totals 14 residues. The CDR3 is CASSRTGLGNEQFF.

The chain recombines TRBV7-4 with TRBJ2-2; the D call of TRBD2 rests on TCRdb alone, since no DNA is present to check it. The V gene's germline CDR1 is SGHVT and CDR2 SQSDAQ. There are 16 residues in the CDR3. This CDR3 is CASSLDIGMGTGELFF.

V is TRBV4-1 and J is TRBJ2-5; the D call from TCRdb, TRBD2, cannot be confirmed without DNA. Germline V gene lookup returns CDR1 MGHRA and CDR2 YSYEKL. CDR3 length: 15 residues. This CDR3 is CASSQDGARQETQYF.

The J gene is TRBJ2-3, the V gene TRBV9; checking the TCRdb D call of TRBD1 is not possible without DNA. The CDR3 loop spans 17 amino acids. Germline V lookup: CDR1 SGDLS, CDR2 YYNGEE. This CDR3 reads CASSANPGGYQTRGQYF.

This rearrangement joins TRBV5-1 to TRBJ2-3; TCRdb reports TRBD1, a call that lacks DNA to check it against. The CDR3 runs to 15 residues. CDR1 and CDR2 from the germline V gene are SGHRS and YFSETQ. CDR3 protein: CASSPDPEITDTQYF.

The V call is TRBV5-1, the J call TRBJ2-2; checking the TCRdb D call of TRBD2 is not possible without DNA. The CDR3 runs to 14 residues. Germline V lookup: CDR1 SGHRS, CDR2 YFSETQ. The CDR3 spells CASWEGRVTGELFF.

This rearrangement joins TRBV7-2 to TRBJ2-1. CDR1 and CDR2 (germline): SGHTA, FQGNSA. CDR3 length: 15 amino acids. The CDR3 is CASSPISLPYNEQFF.

V usage is TRBV12-3 or TRBV12-4 and J usage is TRBJ1-1; the D call from TCRdb, TRBD1, cannot be confirmed without DNA. The CDR3 runs to 16 residues. The CDR3 is CASSAGTGWLNTEAFF.

The V and J genes are TRBV7-6 and TRBJ2-3; TCRdb names TRBD1, which stays unverified in the absence of DNA. The CDR3 sequence is 14 residues long. Germline CDR1 reads SGHVS; CDR2 reads FNYEAQ. This chain's CDR3 is CASSLGQGAGTQYF.

The chain combines TRBV5-1 with TRBJ2-5; the D gene TCRdb calls, TRBD2, cannot be checked with no DNA. Germline CDR1 SGHRS, CDR2 YFSETQ. The CDR3 has 15 residues. Here the CDR3 reads CASSLVGTRQETQYF.

The chain has TRBV4-1 and TRBJ1-4. CDR1 and CDR2 (germline): MGHRA, YSYEKL. The CDR3 has 13 residues. CDR3 sequence: CASSQTLREKLFF.

V usage is TRBV7-7 and J usage is TRBJ1-1. The germline V gene has CDR1 SSHAT and CDR2 FNYEAQ (reference sequence). The CDR3 consists of 12 residues. This CDR3 reads CASSKDGREAFF.

The chain couples TRBV6-1 to TRBJ2-3; the TCRdb call, TRBD2, lacks DNA for checking. This CDR3 comprises 16 residues. Germline CDR1 is MNHNS and CDR2 is SASEGT. The CDR3 region is CASTSSGGTRTDTQYF.